These 26 T cell receptor beta chains originate from one sample sequenced in a study of blood T cell repertoires in COVID-19. Measured with immunoSEQ multiplex PCR; TCRdb has only the in-frame clones, and not every one. The sample contains approximately 70,000 clones, over 75% of which appear only once. The material sequenced was peripheral blood. The receptors originated from a human donor in a cohort sampled during active COVID-19.

The rearrangement links TRBV12-3 or TRBV12-4 to TRBJ2-1; 7 bases align to TRBD1. Trimming cost V 6 bases and J 10 bases; bases outside gene matches: 9. There are 13 residues in the CDR3. Written as DNA, the CDR3 is TGTGCCAGCAGCAACGGGACAGTTGAGGAGCAGTTCTTC. Its translation: CASSNGTVEEQFF.

Here the CDR3 reads CAPKLRGLAGTDTQYF. In nucleotides, the CDR3 is TGTGCCCCAAAACTCCGAGGACTAGCGGGCACAGATACGCAGTATTTT. This sequence joins TRBV19 and TRBJ2-3; 10 bases fit TRBD2. Germline-derived CDR1 and CDR2 are LNHDA and SQIVND (reference sequence). This CDR3 contains 16 residues. Trimming took 11 bases from V and 1 from J; bases not matched to a gene: 12.

The chain employs TRBV28 and TRBJ1-2, with 11 nucleotides matching TRBD1. V lost 4 bases to trimming and J lost 2 bases; unmatched junction nucleotides: 6. Looked up from germline, CDR1 is MDHEN and CDR2 is SYDVKM. This CDR3 is built from 16 residues. CDR3 amino acids: CASSSPWDRGNYGYTF. The CDR3 coding sequence is TGTGCCAGCAGTTCCCCCTGGGACAGGGGGAACTATGGCTACACCTTC.

This chain connects TRBV2 to TRBJ2-7; perhaps TRBD2 as D (6 bases). The CDR3 has 14 amino acids. The V end was cut by 6 bases, the J end by 1 base, with 13 bases between. Germline CDR1 SNHLY, CDR2 FYNNEI. The CDR3 protein is CASSRDLGSYEQYF. CDR3 nucleotides: TGTGCCAGCAGCAGGGACTTGGGGTCCTACGAGCAGTACTTC.

The chain has TRBV9 and TRBJ2-7; 8 positions agree with TRBD2. Germline assignment: CDR1 SGDLS and CDR2 YYNGEE. With 5 bases clipped from V and 7 bases from J, the junction kept 11 bases outside the gene matches. The CDR3 spans 14 residues. CDR3 region: CASSLGLESSEQYF. The CDR3 DNA follows: TGTGCCAGCAGTCTGGGACTAGAGTCTTCGGAGCAGTACTTC.

J is TRBJ2-5 and V is TRBV21-1; the table assigns TRBD1, which was not confirmed against the DNA. TRBV21-1 represents a pseudogene. The CDR3 length is 15 residues. In nucleotides, the CDR3 is TGTGCCAGCAGCAAAAGAACAGGGGGCCAAGAGACCCAGTACTTC. This codes for CASSKRTGGQETQYF.

J is TRBJ1-1 and V is TRBV28, with TRBD1 identical over 9 bases. CDR1 is MDHEN and CDR2 is SYDVKM in the germline V gene. The V and J ends lost 4 bases and 1 base, in that order; junction bases with no gene match: 4. This CDR3 is 15 amino acids long. The CDR3 sequence: CASSSPGQGNTEAFF. In DNA, the CDR3 is TGTGCCAGCAGTTCCCCGGGACAGGGGAACACTGAAGCTTTCTTT.

The chain joins TRBV11-2 to TRBJ2-2, with 15 bases fitting TRBD2. V was pared by 6 bases and J by 5 bases, with 10 bases of the junction left unmatched. The germline V gene has CDR1 SGHAT and CDR2 FQNNGV. CDR3 length: 18 residues. The CDR3 here is CASRAGLAGGRKTGELFF. The DNA for the CDR3 is TGTGCCAGCAGAGCGGGACTAGCGGGAGGTCGGAAAACCGGGGAGCTGTTTTTT. Complete variable domain (other parts from reference TRBV11-2 and TRBJ2-2): EAGVAQSPRYKIIEKRQSVAFWCNPISGHATLYWYQQILGQGPKLLIQFQNNGVVDDSQLPKDRFSAERLKGVDSTLKIQPAKLEDSAVYLCASRAGLAGGRKTGELFFGEGSRLTVL.

This clone came up once. The J gene is TRBJ2-1, the V gene TRBV5-1, with TRBD2 identical over 8 bases. The CDR3 contains 15 residues. Losses at the gene ends were 1 base for V and 2 bases for J; bases not matched to a gene: 2. Germline V CDR1 and CDR2: SGHRS, YFSETQ. The CDR3 region is CASSLNGGAYNEQFF. CDR3 DNA: TGCGCCAGCAGCTTGAACGGGGGGGCCTACAATGAGCAGTTCTTC. Filled out from reference TRBV5-1 and TRBJ2-1, the complete variable domain reads KAGVTQTPRYLIKTRGQQVTLSCSPISGHRSVSWYQQTPGQGLQFLFEYFSETQRNKGNFPGRFSGRQFSNSRSEMNVSTLELGDSALYLCASSLNGGAYNEQFFGPGTRLTVL.

V is TRBV30 and J is TRBJ2-6, with 10 bases aligning to TRBD1. The trim removed 3 bases at V and 0 bases at J, leaving 5 bases unmatched. Germline assignment: CDR1 GTSNPN and CDR2 SVGIG (reference sequence). There are 17 residues in the CDR3. The CDR3 coding sequence is TGTGCCTGGAGCGGTTGGACAGGGGGCTCTGGGGCCAACGTCCTGACTTTC. It translates to CAWSGWTGGSGANVLTF.

The gene calls are TRBV6-5 and TRBJ2-7; the match to TRBD2 covers 8 bases. The CDR3 has 12 amino acids. Germline CDR1 and CDR2: MNHEY and SVGAGI. Trimming removed 7 bases from V and 11 bases from J; junction bases left unmatched: 10. The CDR3 nucleotides are TGTGCCAGCATTACCTCCGGGACTAGAGAGTACTTC. Its translation: CASITSGTREYF.

The V call is TRBV27, the J call TRBJ1-6, with 7 bases aligning to TRBD1. Per the germline V gene, CDR1 is MNHEY and CDR2 is SMNVEV (reference sequence). CDR3 length: 18 residues. With V trimmed by 2 bases and J by 1 base, 8 bases remained unmatched. CDR3 residues: CASSLRGPAESYNSPLHF. CDR3 DNA: TGTGCCAGCAGTTTAAGGGGGCCTGCAGAGTCCTATAATTCACCCCTCCACTTT.

The CDR3 protein is CASSYSRDGNTIYF. The CDR3 DNA reads TGTGCCAGCAGTTACTCCAGGGATGGAAACACCATATATTTT. The chain carries TRBV6-5 and TRBJ1-3; maybe TRBD1 (5 bases). Trimming took off 0 bases at V and 3 bases at J, with 6 bases between the two ends. The CDR3 loop spans 14 amino acids. CDR1 and CDR2 from the germline V gene are MNHEY and SVGAGI.

This chain connects TRBV28 to TRBJ2-5, with 7 nucleotides matching TRBD1. This CDR3 comprises 15 residues. V was clipped by 8 bases and J by 3 bases; unmatched bases: 12. Germline V lookup: CDR1 MDHEN, CDR2 SYDVKM. The CDR3 region is CASRARTGREETQYF. CDR3 sequence (DNA): TGTGCCAGCCGAGCTAGGACAGGAAGGGAAGAGACCCAGTACTTC.

This chain uses TRBV5-6 with TRBJ2-1, with 9 bases identical to TRBD2. Looked up from germline, CDR1 is SGHDT and CDR2 is YYEEEE. V was clipped by 4 bases and J by 8 bases; unmatched bases: 13. This CDR3 has 16 amino acids. The CDR3 DNA reads as TGTGCCAGCAGCCCCTGGTATAGCGGGAGAAGTCATGAGCAGTTCTTC. Its protein product is CASSPWYSGRSHEQFF.

This chain joins TRBV6-5 and TRBJ1-2; 7 positions agree with TRBD1. The CDR3 covers 14 residues. Per germline, CDR1 MNHEY and CDR2 SVGAGI. The V segment lost 6 bases and the J segment 4 bases; nucleotides outside the gene matches: 8. The CDR3 DNA reads as TGTGCCAGCAGCCCCGGGGGACAGATCTATGGCTACACCTTC. The encoded protein is CASSPGGQIYGYTF.

The V gene is TRBV25-1, the J gene TRBJ2-2; no definite D call. The V end lost 1 base, the J end lost 5 bases, and 8 bases lay between the germline ends. This CDR3 has 14 amino acids. Germline V gene lookup returns CDR1 MGHDK and CDR2 SYGVNS. Here the CDR3 reads CASSESTGTGELFF. Here the CDR3 DNA reads TGTGCCAGCAGTGAATCCACGGGTACCGGGGAGCTGTTTTTT.

The rearrangement joins TRBV30 to TRBJ2-3; 7 positions match TRBD1. Germline V gives CDR1 GTSNPN, CDR2 SVGIG (reference sequence). With V trimmed by 2 bases and J by 0 bases, 11 bases remained unmatched. The CDR3 contains 17 residues. The CDR3 here is CAWSNGPEGQSTDTQYF. The CDR3 coding sequence is TGTGCCTGGAGTAATGGCCCCGAGGGACAGAGCACAGATACGCAGTATTTT. Complete variable domain (other parts from reference TRBV30 and TRBJ2-3): SQTIHQWPATLVQPVGSPLSLECTVEGTSNPNLYWYRQAAGRGLQLLFYSVGIGQISSEVPQNLSASRPQDRQFILSSKKLLLSDSGFYLCAWSNGPEGQSTDTQYFGPGTRLTVL.

There are a few counts of this clone. The V gene is TRBV25-1, the J gene TRBJ1-6; unclear D gene. This CDR3 is 13 amino acids long. V was trimmed by 3 bases and J by 7 bases, leaving 7 bases between them. The germline V gene has CDR1 MGHDK and CDR2 SYGVNS. The CDR3 is CASSDSTNSPLHF. The CDR3 nucleotides read TGTGCCAGCAGTGACAGTACCAATTCACCCCTCCACTTT.

The chain uses TRBV29-1 and TRBJ1-1, with D unclear. There are 13 residues in the CDR3. CDR1 SQVTM and CDR2 ANQGSEA come from the germline V gene. The V gene lost 4 bases and the J gene lost 1 base, with 10 bases spanning the gap. In DNA form, the CDR3 reads TGCAGCGTTGGGGCTCGACAGAACACTGAAGCTTTCTTT. This codes for CSVGARQNTEAFF.

The CDR3 protein is CASSQDVAGIQYF. The CDR3 DNA is TGTGCCAGCAGCCAAGATGTAGCGGGGATTCAGTACTTC. The chain employs TRBV3-1 (or the pseudogene TRBV3-2) and TRBJ2-4; 8 bases are shared with TRBD2. CDR3 size: 13 residues. V lost 0 bases, J lost 10 bases, and 2 bases stayed unmatched. Germline CDR1 reads LGHDT; CDR2 reads YNNKEL (reference sequence).

In this sample, this clone turned up once. The CDR3 DNA is TGTGCCAGCAGTAGCGGGAGGGGGCCCGATGAGCAGTTCTTC. Translating it yields CASSSGRGPDEQFF. The chain carries TRBV25-1 and TRBJ2-1, with 10 positions matching TRBD2. The CDR3 is 14 residues long. The germline CDR1 and CDR2 sequences are MGHDK and SYGVNS. The V and J ends lost 5 bases and 8 bases, in that order; junction bases with no gene match: 6.

The count of this clone is one. The chain uses TRBV19 and TRBJ2-1; maybe TRBD1 (6 bases). This CDR3 spans 17 amino acids. Per the germline V gene, CDR1 is LNHDA and CDR2 is SQIVND (reference sequence). Trimming took off 2 bases at V and 4 bases at J, with 18 bases between the two ends. CDR3 sequence (DNA): TGTGCCAGTAGTATACCGGGTCCAGGGGCGCCTTACAATGAGCAGTTCTTC. Its protein is CASSIPGPGAPYNEQFF.

V and J are TRBV4-1 and TRBJ2-3, with TRBD2 matching 7 bases. Germline CDR1 and CDR2: MGHRA and YSYEKL. With 1 base clipped from V and 0 bases from J, the junction kept 7 bases outside the gene matches. The CDR3 consists of 17 residues. In nucleotides, the CDR3 is TGCGCCAGCAGCCAAGCGTTTGGCGGGGGAAGCACAGATACGCAGTATTTT. Residues: CASSQAFGGGSTDTQYF.

Only a few counts were recorded for this clone. The gene calls are TRBV18 and TRBJ2-4, with 8 bases aligning to TRBD2. V shed 0 bases, J shed 3 bases, and the junction held 7 bases outside the gene matches. Germline CDR1 is KGHSH and CDR2 is LQKENI. The CDR3 is made up of 17 amino acids. The CDR3 sequence: CASSPPQREFSKNIQYF. For the CDR3, the DNA is TGTGCCAGCTCACCACCCCAGCGGGAGTTTAGCAAAAACATTCAGTACTTC.

The V call is TRBV25-1, the J call TRBJ1-2; 8 bases are shared with TRBD1. The ends lost 7 bases at V and 6 bases at J; junction bases unmatched: 10. Germline V CDR1 and CDR2: MGHDK, SYGVNS. This CDR3 contains 14 residues. This chain's CDR3 is CASTGQGNMNGYTF. The CDR3 nucleotides read TGTGCCAGCACTGGACAGGGAAACATGAATGGCTACACCTTC.